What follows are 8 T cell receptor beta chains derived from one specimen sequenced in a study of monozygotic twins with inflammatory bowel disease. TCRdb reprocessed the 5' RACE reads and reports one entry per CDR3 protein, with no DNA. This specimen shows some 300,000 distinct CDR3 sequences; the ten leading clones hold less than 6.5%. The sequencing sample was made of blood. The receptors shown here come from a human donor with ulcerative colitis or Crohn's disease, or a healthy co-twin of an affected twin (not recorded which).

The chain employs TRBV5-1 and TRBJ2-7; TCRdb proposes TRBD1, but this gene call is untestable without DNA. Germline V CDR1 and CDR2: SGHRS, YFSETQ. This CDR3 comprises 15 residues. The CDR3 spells CASSLAGTSTYEQYF.

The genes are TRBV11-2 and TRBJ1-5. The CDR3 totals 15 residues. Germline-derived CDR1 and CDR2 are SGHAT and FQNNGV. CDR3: CASSLGYGVHQPQHF. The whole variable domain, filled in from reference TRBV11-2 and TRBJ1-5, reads EAGVAQSPRYKIIEKRQSVAFWCNPISGHATLYWYQQILGQGPKLLIQFQNNGVVDDSQLPKDRFSAERLKGVDSTLKIQPAKLEDSAVYLCASSLGYGVHQPQHFGDGTRLSIL.

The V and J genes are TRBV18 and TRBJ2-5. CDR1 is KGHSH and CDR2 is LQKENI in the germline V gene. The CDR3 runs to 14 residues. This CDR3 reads CASSPRPNQETQYF.

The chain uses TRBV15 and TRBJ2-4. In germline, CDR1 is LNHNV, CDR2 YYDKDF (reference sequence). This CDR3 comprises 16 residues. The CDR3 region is CATSRGSLLAKNIQYF.

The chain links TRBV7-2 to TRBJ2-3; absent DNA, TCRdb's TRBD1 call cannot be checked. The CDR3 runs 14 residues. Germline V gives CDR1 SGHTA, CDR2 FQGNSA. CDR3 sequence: CASSSRTGADTQYF. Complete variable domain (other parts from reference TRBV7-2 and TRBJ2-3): GAGVSQSPSNKVTEKGKDVELRCDPISGHTALYWYRQSLGQGLEFLIYFQGNSAPDKSGLPSDRFSAERTGGSVSTLTIQRTQQEDSAVYLCASSSRTGADTQYFGPGTRLTVL.

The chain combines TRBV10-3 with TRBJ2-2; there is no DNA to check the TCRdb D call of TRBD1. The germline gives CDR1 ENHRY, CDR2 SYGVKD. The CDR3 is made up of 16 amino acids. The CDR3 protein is CAISESGTANTGELFF.

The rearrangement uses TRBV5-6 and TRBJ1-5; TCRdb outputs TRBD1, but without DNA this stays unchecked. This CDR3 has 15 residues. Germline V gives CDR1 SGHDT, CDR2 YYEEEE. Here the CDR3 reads CASSLAPGEDQPQHF.

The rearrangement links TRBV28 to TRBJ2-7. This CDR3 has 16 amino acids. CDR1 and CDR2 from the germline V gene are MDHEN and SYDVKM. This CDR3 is CASSLSMSGRAYEQYF.